The T cell receptor (beta chain) under discussion was sequenced for a study of beta chain features in type 1 diabetes. This clone has a handful of counts. As yet, its antigen is unknown. Investigators reverse transcribed all isolated RNA, so they sequenced expressed TCRB transcripts. Only in-frame clones appear in the TCRdb table, and some are missing; sequencing was by immunoSEQ multiplex PCR. The sample has about 370,000 clones; over 13% are singletons. Study-wide findings and caveats: In all four CD4+ subsets, TCRB CDR3 length was significantly, moderately reduced in type 1 diabetes. Across patients, naive, central memory and Treg TCRB repertoires exhibited apparently greater similarity than was observed across healthy donors.

The ends lost 6 bases at V and 9 bases at J; junction bases unmatched: 8. The CDR3 extends over 13 amino acids. The germline CDR1 and CDR2 sequences are MNHEY and SMNVEV (reference sequence). The chain is built from TRBV27 and TRBJ1-5, with 7 bases fitting TRBD1. Sequences were obtained from naive CD4+ T cells from blood. The sequence came from a woman in her late teens or twenties in good health. As DNA, the CDR3 is TGTGCCAGCAGCAACCGACAGGGCCGGCCCCAGCATTTT. Protein: CASSNRQGRPQHF.